The 3 T cell receptor beta chains below were found in one sample sequenced in a study of identifying expanded T cells in peripheral blood. Clones were sequenced by immunoSEQ multiplex PCR, and TCRdb holds only the in-frame ones, with some missing. Of about 58,000 clones in the sample, more than 70% are singletons; the top ten hold 3.5% to 4.5%. The sequenced sample consisted of blood. The receptors here all came from a person aged 18 to 69 in good health.

The chain recombines TRBV7-2 with TRBJ1-4, with 10 bases lining up with TRBD1. V lost 5 bases, J lost 7 bases, and 7 bases stayed unmatched. The CDR3 totals 15 residues. Per the germline V gene, CDR1 is SGHTA and CDR2 is FQGNSA. The CDR3, as DNA: TGTGCCAGCAGCACCGGGACAGGGGATGTTGAAAAACTGTTTTTT. Protein sequence: CASSTGTGDVEKLFF.

The chain uses TRBV4-1 and TRBJ2-1; D remains unclear. V gave up 4 bases and J gave up 6 bases, with 16 bases separating them. CDR1 is MGHRA, CDR2 YSYEKL, per germline. This CDR3 is 15 amino acids long. In nucleotides, the CDR3 is TGCGCCAGCAGCCGAGTAGGCTTCAACTCCAATGAGCAGTTCTTC. This translates into CASSRVGFNSNEQFF.

The V gene is TRBV7-2, the J gene TRBJ1-1, with no clear D. Germline loops: CDR1 SGHTA, CDR2 FQGNSA. V was trimmed by 5 bases and J by 1 base, leaving 8 bases between them. This CDR3 contains 13 residues. The CDR3 loop is CASSIVENTEAFF. The CDR3 DNA follows: TGTGCCAGCAGCATCGTAGAGAACACTGAAGCTTTCTTT.